This entry lists 6 T cell receptor beta chains sequenced from one sample in a study of early T cells in non-severe SARS-CoV-2 infection. MiXCR was run by TCRdb on the 5' RACE reads, yielding one entry per CDR3 protein. Seen here are more than 60,000 distinct CDR3 sequences, less than 5.5% observed once, and the top ten hold approximately 4.9%. Sequences were obtained from whole blood. These TCRs come from an adult who was a healthcare worker with PCR-confirmed SARS-CoV-2 infection or an uninfected control (not recorded which).

This clonotype was found many times. This sequence joins TRBV5-4 and TRBJ2-7, with 7 bases matching TRBD1. Germline V gives CDR1 SGHNT, CDR2 YYREEE (reference sequence). The CDR3 covers 13 residues. Losses at the gene ends were 5 bases for V and 2 bases for J; bases not matched to a gene: 4. CDR3 nucleotides: TGTGCCAGCAGTAAACAGGGGCCCTACGAGCAGTACTTC. Its translation: CASSKQGPYEQYF.

The gene calls are TRBV6-1 and TRBJ1-1; D unresolved. CDR1 is MNHNS and CDR2 is SASEGT in the germline V gene. Trimming left V 1 base short and J 2 bases short, with 8 bases between. The CDR3 contains 14 residues. CDR3 sequence: CASSEGGFNTEAFF. CDR3 in DNA: TGTGCCAGCAGTGAAGGTGGATTCAACACTGAAGCTTTCTTT.

This clonotype has at least ten counts. The V call is TRBV5-1, the J call TRBJ2-6; either TRBD1 or TRBD2 may supply D (5 bases each). CDR3 size: 15 residues. CDR1 is SGHRS, CDR2 YFSETQ, per germline. V was pared by 6 bases and J by 4 bases, with 14 bases between. CDR3 loop: CASTGTIGGANVLTF. The CDR3 bases are TGCGCCAGCACCGGGACCATCGGAGGGGCCAACGTCCTGACTTTC.

This clonotype was counted ten times or more. The chain is built from TRBV5-1 and TRBJ2-7; 8 bases map to TRBD2. J gave up 5 bases and V 1 base, and 8 bases lay outside the gene matches. Germline assignment: CDR1 SGHRS and CDR2 YFSETQ. The CDR3 runs to 15 residues. This CDR3 is CASSLLTGGPHEQYF. CDR3 coding DNA: TGCGCCAGCAGCTTGTTAACGGGAGGGCCCCACGAGCAGTACTTC.

This clonotype was detected only a few times. The gene calls are TRBV6-5 and TRBJ2-1, with a tentative D call TRBD1 (6 bases). The CDR3 is 13 residues long. In germline, CDR1 is MNHEY, CDR2 SVGAGI. V lost 7 bases, J lost 4 bases, and 11 bases lay in between. The CDR3 protein is CASTNRDYNEQFF. The CDR3 DNA reads as TGTGCCAGCACTAACAGGGATTACAATGAGCAGTTCTTC.

This clonotype was seen repeatedly, ten times or more. CDR3 amino acids: CSGARPNTEAFF. CDR3 sequence (DNA): TGCAGCGGGGCCAGACCGAACACTGAAGCTTTCTTT. V gene TRBV29-1 combines with J gene TRBJ1-1; D gene uncertain. Germline V CDR1 and CDR2: SQVTM, ANQGSEA. V was trimmed by 7 bases and J by 1 base, leaving 10 bases between them. The CDR3 spans 12 residues. The variable domain in full, completed from reference TRBV29-1 and TRBJ1-1, reads SAVISQKPSRDICQRGTSLTIQCQVDSQVTMMFWYRQQPGQSLTLIATANQGSEATYESGFVIDKFPISRPNLTFSTLTVSNMSPEDSSIYLCSGARPNTEAFFGQGTRLTVV.